This T cell receptor (beta chain) was obtained from a study of technical replicates of blood from a handful of donors. Notes on this clone: Different DNA sequences within this sample yield the same CDR3.

TCRdb's copy holds only in-frame clones and misses some; the assay was immunoSEQ multiplex PCR. The repertoire holds about 81,000 clones, with roughly 96% as singletons. The germline V gene encodes CDR1 GTSNPN and CDR2 SVGIG (reference sequence). V was trimmed by 1 base and J by 0 bases, leaving 3 bases between them. This CDR3 is built from 12 residues. The TCR comes from a human donor in good health. Material for sequencing was T cells isolated from PBMCs. The genes are TRBV30 and TRBJ2-5; D gene ambiguous. The CDR3 sequence is CAWSANQETQYF. DNA of the CDR3: TGTGCCTGGAGTGCCAACCAAGAGACCCAGTACTTC.